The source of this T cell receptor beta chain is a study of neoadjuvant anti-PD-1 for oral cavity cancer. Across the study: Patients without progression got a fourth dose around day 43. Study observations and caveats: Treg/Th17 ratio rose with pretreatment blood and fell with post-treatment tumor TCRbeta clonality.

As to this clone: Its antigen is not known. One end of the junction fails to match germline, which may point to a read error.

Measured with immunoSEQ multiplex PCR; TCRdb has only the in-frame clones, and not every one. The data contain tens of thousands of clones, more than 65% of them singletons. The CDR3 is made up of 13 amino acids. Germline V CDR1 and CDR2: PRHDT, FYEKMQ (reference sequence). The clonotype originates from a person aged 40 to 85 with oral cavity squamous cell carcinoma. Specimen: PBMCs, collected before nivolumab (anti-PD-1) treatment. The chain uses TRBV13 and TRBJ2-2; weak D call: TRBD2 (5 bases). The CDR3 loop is CASSEQYTGELLF. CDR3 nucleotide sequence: TGTGCCAGCAGTGAACAGTACACCGGGGAGCTGCTTTTT.